Listed below are T cell receptor beta chains from one sample, sequenced in a study of cytomegalovirus exposure and HLA in healthy donors. Clones were sequenced by immunoSEQ multiplex PCR, and TCRdb holds only the in-frame ones, with some missing. The data show roughly 160,000 clones, with around three quarters seen just once and 1.5% to 2% held by the top ten. The source material was PBMCs. The receptors were sampled from a woman aged 25 to 39 in good health and CMV-seronegative. The CDR3 runs from the conserved cysteine through the conserved F or W. The D gene is left open where the match is weak.

NA,TRBJ1-1,TRBV6-8,TGTGCCAGCAGCGCTACGTGGTTAGGAGTGAACACTGAAGCTTTCTTT,CASSATWLGVNTEAFF
TRBD2,TRBJ2-1,TRBV6-1,TGTGCCAGCAGTGAAGAAGCGGGGGGGCCCAATGAGCAGTTCTTC,CASSEEAGGPNEQFF
TRBD2,TRBJ2-1,TRBV5-1,TGCGCCAGCAGCAGGGCGGGGGAGAGGGTTTCAGAGCAGTTCTTC,CASSRAGERVSEQFF
TRBD2,TRBJ2-7,TRBV27,TGTGCCAGCAGTTTACGCGGGAGTACTTACGAGCAGTACTTC,CASSLRGSTYEQYF
NA,TRBJ2-7,TRBV7-9,TGTGCCAGCAGCTTAGGCGAGTGGAGCTCCTACGAGCAGTACTTC,CASSLGEWSSYEQYF
NA,TRBJ2-2,TRBV1,TGCACCAGCAGCCCAAGGGGGAAGGGCGACACCGGGGAGCTGTTTTTT,CTSSPRGKGDTGELFF
TRBD2,TRBJ2-1,TRBV19,TGTGCCCGGTGGCGGGAGAGGAATGAGCAGTTCTTC,CARWRERNEQFF
TRBD1,TRBJ1-4,TRBV2,TGTGCCAGCAGTGGAACAGGGGACGAAAAACTGTTTTTT,CASSGTGDEKLFF
NA,TRBJ2-7,TRBV5-4,TGTGCCAGCAGCTTCGGGAGTTCCTACGAGCAGTACTTC,CASSFGSSYEQYF
NA,TRBJ1-1,TRBV30,TGTGCCTGGAGGGGGACAAGAATTACTGAAGCTTTCTTT,CAWRGTRITEAFF
TRBD1,TRBJ1-2,TRBV7-2,TGTGCCAGCAGCCGCCATGGACAGGGGAACTATGGCTACACCTTC,CASSRHGQGNYGYTF
NA,TRBJ1-2,TRBV23-1,TGCGCCAGCAGTCTTGAACCAATTGCAGGGCCTCGGGCGAATGGCTACACCTTC,CASSLEPIAGPRANGYTF
NA,TRBJ2-7,TRBV5-1,TGCGCCAGCACCCCCGGGGAGTGGACCTACGAGCAGTACTTC,CASTPGEWTYEQYF